Below, one T cell receptor beta chain is given with its context. The template for TCR beta VDJ and CDR3 sequence profiling was genomic DNA. TCRdb re-derived calls from the reads in MiXCR, one entry per CDR3 protein. The data hold roughly 160,000 distinct CDR3 sequences, with around 75% observed a single time. The entry originates in a study of CD8+CD57+ T cells in acquired aplastic anemia. It was patients with CD8+CD57+ cell expansion by flow cytometry who were chosen for sequencing. Every one of the patients had aplastic anemia (severe, acquired). At the time of blood sampling, patients had not yet received any therapy. From germline, CDR1 is SNHLY and CDR2 FYNNEI. V trimming: 3 bases; J trimming: 1 base; junction bases outside the gene matches: 1. The CDR3 has 15 residues.

This TCR came from a human donor with aplastic anemia. The sample taken for sequencing was sorted CD4+, CD8+, or CD8+CD57+ T cells (not recorded which) from PBMCs. J is TRBJ2-1 and V is TRBV2; 9 positions match TRBD1. The CDR3 loop reads CASSETGGSYNEQFF. DNA of the CDR3: TGTGCCAGCAGTGAGACAGGGGGGTCCTACAATGAGCAGTTCTTC.